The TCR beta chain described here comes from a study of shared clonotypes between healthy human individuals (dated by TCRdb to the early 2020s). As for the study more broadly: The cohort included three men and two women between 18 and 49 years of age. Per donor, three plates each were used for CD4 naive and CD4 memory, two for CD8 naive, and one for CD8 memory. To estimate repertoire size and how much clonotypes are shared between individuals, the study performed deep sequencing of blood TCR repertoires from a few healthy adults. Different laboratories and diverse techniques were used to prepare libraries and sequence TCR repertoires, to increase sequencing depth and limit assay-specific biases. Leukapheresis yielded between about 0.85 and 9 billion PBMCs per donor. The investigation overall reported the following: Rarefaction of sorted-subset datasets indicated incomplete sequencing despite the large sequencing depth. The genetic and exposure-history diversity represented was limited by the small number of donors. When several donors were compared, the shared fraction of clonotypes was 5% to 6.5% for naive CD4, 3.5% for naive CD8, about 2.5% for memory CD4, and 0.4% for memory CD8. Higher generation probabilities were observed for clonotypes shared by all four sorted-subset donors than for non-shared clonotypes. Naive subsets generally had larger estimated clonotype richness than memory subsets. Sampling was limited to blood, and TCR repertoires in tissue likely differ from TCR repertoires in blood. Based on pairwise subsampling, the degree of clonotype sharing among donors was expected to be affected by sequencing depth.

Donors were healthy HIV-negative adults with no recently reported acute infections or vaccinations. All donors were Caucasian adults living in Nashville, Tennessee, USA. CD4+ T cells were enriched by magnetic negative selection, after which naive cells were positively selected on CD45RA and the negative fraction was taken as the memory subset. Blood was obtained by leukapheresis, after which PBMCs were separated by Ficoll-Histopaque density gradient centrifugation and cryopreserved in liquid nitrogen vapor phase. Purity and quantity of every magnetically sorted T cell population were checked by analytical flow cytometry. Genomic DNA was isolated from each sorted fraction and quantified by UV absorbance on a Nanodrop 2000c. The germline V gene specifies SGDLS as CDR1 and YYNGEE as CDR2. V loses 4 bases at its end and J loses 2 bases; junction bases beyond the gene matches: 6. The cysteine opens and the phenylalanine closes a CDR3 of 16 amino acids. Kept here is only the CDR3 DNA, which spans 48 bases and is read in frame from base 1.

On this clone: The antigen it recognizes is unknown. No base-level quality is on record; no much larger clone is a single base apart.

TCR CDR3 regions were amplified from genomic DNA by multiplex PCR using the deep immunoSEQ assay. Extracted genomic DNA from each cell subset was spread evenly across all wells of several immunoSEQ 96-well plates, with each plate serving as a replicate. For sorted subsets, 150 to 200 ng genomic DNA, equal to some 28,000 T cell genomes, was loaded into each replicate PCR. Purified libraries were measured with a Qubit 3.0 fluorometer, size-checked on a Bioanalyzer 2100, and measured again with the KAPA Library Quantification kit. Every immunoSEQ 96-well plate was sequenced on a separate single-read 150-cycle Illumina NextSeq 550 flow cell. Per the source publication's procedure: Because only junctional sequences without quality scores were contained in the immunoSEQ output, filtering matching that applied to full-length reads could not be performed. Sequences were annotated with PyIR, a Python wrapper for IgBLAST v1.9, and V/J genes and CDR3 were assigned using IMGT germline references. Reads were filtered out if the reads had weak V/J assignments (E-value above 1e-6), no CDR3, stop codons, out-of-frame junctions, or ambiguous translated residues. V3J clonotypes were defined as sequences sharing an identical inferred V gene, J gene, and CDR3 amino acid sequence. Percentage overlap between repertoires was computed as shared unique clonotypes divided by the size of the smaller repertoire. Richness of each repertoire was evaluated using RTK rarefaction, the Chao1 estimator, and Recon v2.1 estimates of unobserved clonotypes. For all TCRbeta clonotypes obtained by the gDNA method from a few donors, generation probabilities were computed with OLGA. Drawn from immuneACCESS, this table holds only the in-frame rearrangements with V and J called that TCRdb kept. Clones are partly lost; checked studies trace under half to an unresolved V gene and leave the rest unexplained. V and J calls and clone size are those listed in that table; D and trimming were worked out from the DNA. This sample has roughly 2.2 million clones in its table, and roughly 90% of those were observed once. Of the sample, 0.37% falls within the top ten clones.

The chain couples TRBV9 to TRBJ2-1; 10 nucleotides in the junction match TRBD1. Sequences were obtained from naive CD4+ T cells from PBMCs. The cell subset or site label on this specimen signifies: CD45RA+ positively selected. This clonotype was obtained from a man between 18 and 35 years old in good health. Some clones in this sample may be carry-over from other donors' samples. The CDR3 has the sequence CASSRQGAGTYNEQFF. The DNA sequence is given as TGTGCCAGCAGCAGACAGGGGGCCGGAACCTACAATGAGCAGTTCTTC.